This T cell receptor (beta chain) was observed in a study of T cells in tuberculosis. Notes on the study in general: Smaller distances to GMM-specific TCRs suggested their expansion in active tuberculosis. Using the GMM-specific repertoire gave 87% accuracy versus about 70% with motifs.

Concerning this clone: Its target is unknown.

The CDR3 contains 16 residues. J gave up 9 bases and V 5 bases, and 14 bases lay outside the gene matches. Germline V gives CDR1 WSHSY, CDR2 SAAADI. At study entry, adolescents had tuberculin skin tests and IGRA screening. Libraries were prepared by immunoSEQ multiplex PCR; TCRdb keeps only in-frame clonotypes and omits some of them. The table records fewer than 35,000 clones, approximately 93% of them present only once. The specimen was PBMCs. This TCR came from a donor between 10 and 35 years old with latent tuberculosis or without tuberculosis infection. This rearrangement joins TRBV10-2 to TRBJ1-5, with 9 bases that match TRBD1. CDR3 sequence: CASSPGNGTGSRPQHF. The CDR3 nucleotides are TGCGCCAGCAGTCCGGGGAACGGGACAGGGAGTCGGCCCCAGCATTTT.